This T cell receptor beta chain derives from a study of shared clonotypes between healthy human individuals. Study information: The plates for each donor numbered three CD4 naive, three CD4 memory, two CD8 naive and one CD8 memory. Regarding the study as a whole: For naive CD4 cells, roughly 5% of clonotypes were shared across a handful of donors.

In the case of this clone: No antigen is known for it.

Selected positively for CCR7 and CD45RO-negative, naive CD8 cells excluded terminally differentiated effector memory CD45RA+ cells. Here immunoSEQ multiplex PCR was the method, and the copy in TCRdb shows in-frame clones only, minus some. The table lists 600,000 or so clones, more than 95% of them singletons. Trimming stripped 1 base from V and 0 bases from J, with 18 bases between. The germline gives CDR1 LNHDA, CDR2 SQIVND (reference sequence). The CDR3 length is 19 residues. This receptor was taken from a man aged 25 to 45 in good health. Sequenced sample: naive CD8+ T cells sorted from blood. V is TRBV19 and J is TRBJ2-2; possible D gene TRBD2, 6 bases. The CDR3 loop reads CASSIGLAVIVANTGELFF. CDR3 nucleotides: TGTGCCAGTAGTATAGGATTAGCGGTAATCGTCGCGAACACCGGGGAGCTGTTTTTT.